This T cell receptor (delta chain) was sequenced in a study of gamma-delta chains in newborns, infants, children. Study-level information: Microbial exposure reportedly drives polyclonal innate γδ T cell expansion after birth.

Comments on this clone: This specimen includes other DNA sequences encoding the same CDR3.

This CDR3 has 17 residues. V was trimmed by 1 base and J by 0 bases, leaving 9 bases between them. CDR1 is GEAIGNYY and CDR2 is EKD in the germline V gene. TCRdb re-called clones from the reads via CATT. The profile shows roughly 14,000 delta-chain clones, roughly 7% of them singletons. The clonotype was recovered from a child who was a newborn, infant or young child, either healthy, febrile or measles-vaccinated (not recorded which). The chain employs TRDV2 and TRDJ3; D ambiguous. The sample comprised blood. The CDR3: CACDTLTSSWDTRQMFF. As DNA, the CDR3 is TGTGCCTGTGACACTCTTACGAGCTCCTGGGACACCCGACAGATGTTTTTC.